Listed here are 21 T cell receptor beta chains from one sample, sequenced in a study of shared clonotypes between healthy human individuals. TCRdb's table, derived via immunoSEQ multiplex PCR, lists solely in-frame clones and lacks some. The data contain some 2 million clones, approximately 94% of them singletons. CD8 cells classed as naive were CD45RO-negative and positively selected for CCR7, excluding terminally differentiated effector memory CD45RA+ cells. Sequencing was done on a sample of naive CD8+ T cells sorted from blood. These receptor sequences come from a man aged 18 to 30 in good health.

V usage is TRBV2 and J usage is TRBJ2-7, with TRBD1 identical over 9 bases. J was trimmed by 2 bases and V by 5 bases; bases with no gene match: 10. This CDR3 region has 16 residues. Germline CDR1 and CDR2: SNHLY and FYNNEI. The CDR3 DNA reads TGTGCCAGCAGTAACCGGGACAGGGATTTCCCCTACGAGCAGTACTTC. Its translation is CASSNRDRDFPYEQYF.

The J gene is TRBJ2-5, the V gene TRBV9; a weak D match, TRBD1 (5 bases). CDR3 length equals 15 residues. CDR1 is SGDLS, CDR2 YYNGEE, per germline. V was cut by 0 bases and J by 5 bases, with 14 bases left in between. CDR3 DNA sequence: TGTGCCAGCAGCGTAGAAGGGGAAACGGGTGAGACCCAGTACTTC. Residues: CASSVEGETGETQYF.

This rearrangement joins TRBV29-1 to TRBJ2-1, with D perhaps TRBD2 (6 bases). The CDR3 length is 15 residues. Germline values: CDR1 SQVTM, CDR2 ANQGSEA. V was cut by 4 bases and J by 0 bases, with 13 bases left in between. The CDR3 sequence is CSVGPWEDSYNEQFF. In nucleotides, the CDR3 is TGCAGCGTTGGACCCTGGGAGGACTCCTACAATGAGCAGTTCTTC.

The J gene is TRBJ2-5, the V gene TRBV10-2; D gene ambiguous. The CDR3 covers 12 residues. Looked up from germline, CDR1 is WSHSY and CDR2 is SAAADI. V was pared by 6 bases and J by 3 bases, with 8 bases between. CDR3 nucleotide sequence: TGCGCCAGCAGCGCCCTGAAAGAGACCCAGTACTTC. Its translation is CASSALKETQYF.

The rearrangement uses TRBV13 and TRBJ2-3; D call uncertain. Germline V lookup: CDR1 PRHDT, CDR2 FYEKMQ (reference sequence). The CDR3 has 16 amino acids. Between the trimmed V and J ends, which lost 3 bases and 2 bases, there was a span of 15 bases. The CDR3 is CASSFSKSAYTDTQYF. In DNA, the CDR3 is TGTGCCAGCAGCTTCTCCAAGAGCGCCTACACAGATACGCAGTATTTT.

This chain uses TRBV9 with TRBJ2-5; 15 nucleotides agree with TRBD2. V gave up 0 bases and J gave up 5 bases; unmatched junction bases: 2. The CDR3 sequence is 16 residues long. Germline CDR1 reads SGDLS; CDR2 reads YYNGEE. In DNA, the CDR3 is TGTGCCAGCAGCGTAGGGACTAGCGGGGGGGCTGAGACCCAGTACTTC. Protein product: CASSVGTSGGAETQYF.

CDR3 coding DNA: TGTGCCAGCAGTTACAACGGACAGGGAACCTACGAGCAGTACTTC. Residues: CASSYNGQGTYEQYF. The chain uses TRBV6-6 and TRBJ2-7; 8 nucleotides align to TRBD1. Germline CDR1 is MNHNY and CDR2 is SVGAGI (reference sequence). V shed 2 bases and J 2 bases; nucleotides not matched to a gene: 5. This CDR3 is built from 15 residues.

Details on this clone: This sample also contains other DNA sequences that code for the same CDR3. The V call is TRBV5-1, the J call TRBJ2-7, with TRBD1 identical over 12 bases. The CDR3 is made up of 15 amino acids. V trimming: 4 bases; J trimming: 4 bases; junction bases outside the gene matches: 6. Per germline, CDR1 SGHRS and CDR2 YFSETQ. Written as DNA, the CDR3 is TGCGCCAGCAGCCCGGGACAGGGGGCTTATTACGAGCAGTACTTC. Protein: CASSPGQGAYYEQYF.

V is TRBV12-5 and J is TRBJ2-7; D is uncertain. The V end lost 1 base, the J end lost 2 bases, and 6 bases lay between the germline ends. Germline-derived CDR1 and CDR2 are LGHNT and FRNRAP. The CDR3 covers 13 residues. The CDR3: CASGLEATYEQYF. The CDR3 DNA reads as TGTGCTAGTGGTTTGGAGGCTACCTACGAGCAGTACTTC. The full variable domain, rest sourced from reference TRBV12-5 and TRBJ2-7, is DARVTQTPRHKVTEMGQEVTMRCQPILGHNTVFWYRQTMMQGLELLAYFRNRAPLDDSGMPKDRFSAEMPDATLATLKIQPSEPRDSAVYFCASGLEATYEQYFGPGTRLTVT.

This chain links TRBV11-2 with TRBJ1-2; TRBD1 is a possible D gene (5 bases). Germline assignment: CDR1 SGHAT and CDR2 FQNNGV. With 5 bases removed from V and 0 bases from J, the gap between germline ends came to 19 bases. This CDR3 comprises 17 residues. As DNA, the CDR3 is TGTGCCAGCAGCCTCGGGTGGGGACCCCCTTCTAACTATGGCTACACCTTC. Encoded protein: CASSLGWGPPSNYGYTF.

The chain uses TRBV19 and TRBJ2-7; TRBD1 agrees at 9 bases. Unmatched junction bases numbered 6, after V lost 1 base and J lost 5 bases. Germline CDR1 is LNHDA and CDR2 is SQIVND (reference sequence). The CDR3 spans 15 residues. The CDR3 DNA sequence: TGTGCCAGTAGTATAGTCGGGACAGGGATCCACGAGCAGTACTTC. Amino acids: CASSIVGTGIHEQYF.

The V gene is TRBV7-9, the J gene TRBJ1-5, with TRBD1 identical over 7 bases. The CDR3 covers 17 residues. Losses at the gene ends were 1 base for V and 1 base for J; bases not matched to a gene: 7. In germline, CDR1 is SEHNR, CDR2 FQNEAQ (reference sequence). The CDR3 DNA reads TGTGCCAGCAGCTTAGTGGACAGGACCGAAAGCAATCAGCCCCAGCATTTT. It translates to CASSLVDRTESNQPQHF.

The V and J genes are TRBV7-8 and TRBJ2-7, with D tentatively TRBD2 (6 bases). Deletions cut 4 bases from V and 2 bases from J, with 18 bases between. The CDR3 consists of 16 residues. CDR1 SGHVS and CDR2 FQNEAQ come from the germline V gene. The CDR3 loop is CASSWQLAGLTYEQYF. CDR3 coding DNA: TGTGCCAGCAGCTGGCAGCTGGCGGGGCTAACCTACGAGCAGTACTTC.

The CDR3 DNA sequence: TGTGCCAGCAGCCAAGGGGTGGGTATGGGGTACGAGCAGTACTTC. Residues: CASSQGVGMGYEQYF. The chain joins TRBV7-3 to TRBJ2-7, with a tentative D call TRBD1 (5 bases). Trimming removed 5 bases at V and 4 bases at J, with 18 bases between. This CDR3 comprises 15 residues. CDR1 SGHTA and CDR2 FQGTGA come from the germline V gene.

This chain joins TRBV7-9 and TRBJ2-7; weak D call: TRBD2 (6 bases). Trimming shortened V by 5 bases and J by 0 bases, and 14 bases separated the two germline ends. This CDR3 has 15 amino acids. CDR1 is SEHNR, CDR2 FQNEAQ, per germline (reference sequence). CDR3 bases: TGTGCCAGCAGCCCCGGGACTTTCAGCTCCTACGAGCAGTACTTC. Its translation is CASSPGTFSSYEQYF.

This chain links TRBV27 with TRBJ2-2; D gene uncertain. Trimming cost V 3 bases and J 6 bases, with 11 bases left between them. Germline assignment: CDR1 MNHEY and CDR2 SMNVEV (reference sequence). The CDR3 runs 14 residues. CDR3 DNA: TGTGCCAGCAGTTTTGAGGCAAGACCCGGGGAGCTGTTTTTT. Translated: CASSFEARPGELFF.

The V and J genes are TRBV11-2 and TRBJ1-2; D possibly corresponds to TRBD1 (6 bases). The CDR3 has 15 amino acids. V lost 2 bases and J lost 1, with 11 bases in between. Germline V gene lookup returns CDR1 SGHAT and CDR2 FQNNGV. The DNA for the CDR3 is TGTGCCAGCAGCTTAAATGGGGGCATTAACTATGGCTACACCTTC. Its protein product is CASSLNGGINYGYTF.

CDR3 in amino acids: CASSLEIDRYYGYTF. CDR3 coding DNA: TGTGCCAGCAGCTTGGAGATCGATAGGTATTATGGCTACACCTTC. The genes are TRBV5-6 and TRBJ1-2; D is ambiguous. This CDR3 spans 15 amino acids. V was cut by 0 bases and J by 5 bases, with 14 bases left in between. Per germline, CDR1 SGHDT and CDR2 YYEEEE.

On this clone: Distinct nucleotide sequences in the sample also encode this CDR3. The chain carries TRBV4-1 and TRBJ2-7; possibly TRBD1 for D (5 bases). With 1 base removed from V and 1 base from J, the gap between germline ends came to 8 bases. Germline V gives CDR1 MGHRA, CDR2 YSYEKL. This CDR3 is built from 14 residues. This chain's CDR3 is CASSQVQGSYEQYF. CDR3 DNA sequence: TGCGCCAGCAGCCAAGTGCAGGGTTCCTACGAGCAGTACTTC.

This sequence joins TRBV12-5 and TRBJ2-3, with 12 bases identical to TRBD2. The CDR3 spans 16 residues. V dropped 3 bases and J dropped 2; count of bases not matched to a gene: 3. Germline V CDR1 and CDR2: LGHNT, FRNRAP. CDR3 in amino acids: CASGFLAGGDTDTQYF. The CDR3 DNA is TGTGCTAGTGGTTTTCTAGCGGGAGGGGACACAGATACGCAGTATTTT.

The chain employs TRBV7-9 and TRBJ2-7; TRBD2 might be the D (5 bases). Per germline, CDR1 SEHNR and CDR2 FQNEAQ (reference sequence). Trimming shortened V by 5 bases and J by 7 bases, and 15 bases separated the two germline ends. The CDR3 has 13 residues. The CDR3 nucleotides are TGTGCCAGCAGCCCCGGCAGCGGCAGGGAGCAGTACTTC. Translation: CASSPGSGREQYF.